The 19 T cell receptor beta chains in this list originate from one sample, sequenced in a study of neurological immune-mediated disorders (dated by TCRdb to the late 2010s). Library prep was done by 5' RACE. Sequencing was performed on an Illumina HiSeq 2500. Using fastp trimming at Q25 and MiXCR clonotype assembly, TCRdb reanalyzed the public sequencing data and kept in-frame beta chains. Rows are unified per CDR3 protein, each entry keeping the most common DNA and genes. The sample profile shows 16,000 or so distinct CDR3 sequences; approximately 10% of them were found once. Of the sample, around 45% falls within the top ten clones. Material: CD8+ T cells from blood. Source of these receptors: a man aged 50-60 years in good health.

This clonotype was counted at least ten times. The chain uses TRBV19 and TRBJ2-7, with TRBD1 matching 9 bases. Trimming removed 10 bases from V and 5 bases from J; junction bases left unmatched: 9. Germline V gene sequence: CDR1 LNHDA, CDR2 SQIVND (reference sequence). The CDR3 consists of 13 residues. This CDR3 reads CATRGQGLHEQYF. Written as DNA, the CDR3 is TGTGCCACCCGAGGACAGGGGTTGCACGAGCAGTACTTC. The complete variable domain, with remaining parts taken from reference TRBV19 and TRBJ2-7, reads DGGITQSPKYLFRKEGQNVTLSCEQNLNHDAMYWYRQDPGQGLRLIYYSQIVNDFQKGDIAEGYSVSREKKESFPLTVTSAQKNPTAFYLCATRGQGLHEQYFGPGTRLTVT.

Many counts were recorded for this clonotype. This sequence joins TRBV28 and TRBJ2-7, with D possibly being TRBD2 (5 bases). Deletions cut 8 bases from V and 2 bases from J, with 16 bases between. CDR3 size: 14 residues. The germline gives CDR1 MDHEN, CDR2 SYDVKM. CDR3 in amino acids: CASLRGQETYEQYF. The CDR3 DNA reads TGTGCCAGCCTACGAGGGCAGGAAACCTACGAGCAGTACTTC.

This clonotype was counted at least ten times. V usage is TRBV6-4 and J usage is TRBJ2-1; 13 nucleotides agree with TRBD2. CDR1 and CDR2 (germline): MRHNA, SNTAGT. With 2 bases clipped from V and 5 bases from J, the junction kept 0 bases outside the gene matches. The CDR3 covers 15 residues. The CDR3 region is CASSDGLAGDNEQFF. DNA of the CDR3: TGTGCCAGCAGTGACGGACTAGCGGGAGACAATGAGCAGTTCTTC.

This clonotype was detected only a few times. The chain links TRBV19 to TRBJ2-7; 7 nucleotides match TRBD2. This CDR3 has 13 residues. Germline V CDR1 and CDR2: LNHDA, SQIVND (reference sequence). The V segment lost 2 bases and the J segment 6 bases; nucleotides outside the gene matches: 4. CDR3 loop: CASSINPGGEQYF. CDR3 DNA sequence: TGTGCCAGTAGTATAAATCCGGGGGGCGAGCAGTACTTC.

This clonotype has a count of ten or more. This chain connects TRBV18 to TRBJ2-3; TRBD2 matches 7 bases. This CDR3 is 15 amino acids long. J gave up 2 bases and V 6 bases, and 8 bases lay outside the gene matches. CDR1 KGHSH and CDR2 LQKENI come from the germline V gene. CDR3 sequence (DNA): TGTGCCAGCTCGACATTCGGGGGGAACACAGATACGCAGTATTTT. This translates into CASSTFGGNTDTQYF.

This clonotype has ten or more counts. V usage is TRBV6-2 or TRBV6-3 and J usage is TRBJ2-4; 12 bases agree with TRBD1. CDR1 and CDR2 from the germline V gene are MNHEY and SVGEGT. The length of the CDR3 is 18 residues. V shed 6 bases, J shed 0 bases, and the junction held 9 bases outside the gene matches. CDR3: CASSRDRGPLLAKNIQYF. Here the CDR3 DNA reads TGTGCCAGCAGCCGGGACAGGGGGCCCCTTCTAGCCAAAAACATTCAGTACTTC.

The table lists this clonotype with many counts. The chain couples TRBV5-4 to TRBJ2-2, with D possibly TRBD2 on 5 matching bases. Looked up from germline, CDR1 is SGHNT and CDR2 is YYREEE (reference sequence). The CDR3 loop spans 15 amino acids. The V gene lost 2 bases and the J gene lost 4 bases, with 12 bases spanning the gap. DNA for the CDR3: TGTGCCAGCAGCTTAAGTGGGAGTGGCACCGGGGAGCTGTTTTTT. As protein: CASSLSGSGTGELFF.

In this sample, this clonotype is medium-sized. The rearrangement links TRBV4-3 to TRBJ2-1; the D gene is possibly TRBD1 (6 bases). Trimming took off 0 bases at V and 8 bases at J, with 14 bases between the two ends. Germline CDR1 and CDR2: LGHNA and YSLEER. This CDR3 is built from 15 residues. The CDR3 protein is CASSQDSHRAYEQFF. The CDR3 coding sequence is TGCGCCAGCAGCCAAGACAGTCACAGGGCTTATGAGCAGTTCTTC.

This clonotype was counted at least ten times. The chain has TRBV10-3 and TRBJ2-3; possible D gene TRBD2, 6 bases. CDR3 size: 14 residues. The germline V and J ends were trimmed by 6 bases and 6 bases, with 16 bases remaining between them. Germline V lookup: CDR1 ENHRY, CDR2 SYGVKD. The CDR3 nucleotides are TGTGCCATCAGCCGCGTGGCGGGAACGGATACGCAGTATTTT. Translation: CAISRVAGTDTQYF.

The chain uses TRBV2 and TRBJ2-1; D not resolved. The CDR3 runs 16 residues. Germline CDR1 is SNHLY and CDR2 is FYNNEI. V was trimmed by 6 bases and J by 0 bases, leaving 15 bases between them. This CDR3 reads CASRRTARSSYNEQFF. Written as DNA, the CDR3 is TGTGCCAGCAGGCGGACGGCCAGATCCTCCTACAATGAGCAGTTCTTC.

This clonotype has ten or more counts. The V call is TRBV18, the J call TRBJ2-7, with a possible D match to TRBD1 (5 bases). The ends were cut back, 2 bases at V and 5 bases at J, with 13 bases in the middle. Germline V gives CDR1 KGHSH, CDR2 LQKENI. There are 14 residues in the CDR3. In DNA, the CDR3 is TGTGCCAGCTCACCAGGAGCAGGGCCCCACGAGCAGTACTTC. This codes for CASSPGAGPHEQYF.

This clonotype was counted ten times or more. The rearrangement joins TRBV20-1 to TRBJ2-3; 9 bases line up with TRBD2. CDR3 length equals 17 residues. Germline CDR1 and CDR2: DFQATT and SNEGSKA (reference sequence). Trimming removed 0 bases from V and 6 bases from J; junction bases left unmatched: 13. CDR3: CSARDLYSAGGPDTQYF. CDR3 nucleotides: TGCAGTGCTAGAGATCTCTACTCCGCGGGAGGGCCCGATACGCAGTATTTT.

Many counts were recorded for this clonotype. V usage is TRBV7-3 and J usage is TRBJ2-3; TRBD2 might be the D (6 bases). Per the germline V gene, CDR1 is SGHTA and CDR2 is FQGTGA. Deletions cut 2 bases from V and 5 bases from J, with 14 bases between. This CDR3 has 15 residues. Written as DNA, the CDR3 is TGTGCCAGCAGCTTATATCCGGGGGTAGAAGATACGCAGTATTTT. Translated, it gives CASSLYPGVEDTQYF.

Ten or more counts support this clonotype. The V gene is TRBV4-1, the J gene TRBJ2-7; D gene unclear. V was shortened by 0 bases and J by 7 bases, with 16 bases between the two germline ends. The CDR3 contains 15 residues. Germline V CDR1 and CDR2: MGHRA, YSYEKL. CDR3 nucleotides: TGCGCCAGCAGCCAAGAAAAGGGAAGCTCAGCGGAGCAGTACTTC. Translating gives CASSQEKGSSAEQYF.

At least ten counts were recorded for this clonotype. The chain recombines TRBV4-1 with TRBJ2-3, with unresolved D. The germline V gene has CDR1 MGHRA and CDR2 YSYEKL. The CDR3 is made up of 14 amino acids. V gave up 2 bases and J gave up 5 bases, with 11 bases separating them. CDR3 DNA sequence: TGCGCCAGCAGCCAAAACCGTTACGAAGATACGCAGTATTTT. This translates into CASSQNRYEDTQYF.

This clonotype has a count of ten or more. The rearrangement joins TRBV12-3 or TRBV12-4 to TRBJ2-2; 9 nucleotides match TRBD2. After removal of 6 bases from V and 4 bases from J, the junction contained 12 bases not matched to a gene. The CDR3 has 17 amino acids. The CDR3 region is CASRWTAGLATTGELFF. The CDR3 nucleotides read TGTGCCAGCAGGTGGACCGCCGGACTAGCGACCACCGGGGAGCTGTTTTTT.

This clonotype was seen repeatedly, ten times or more. The V and J genes are TRBV4-1 and TRBJ2-5; possibly TRBD1 for D (6 bases). This CDR3 region has 15 residues. V was pared by 6 bases and J by 4 bases, with 18 bases between. CDR1 is MGHRA, CDR2 YSYEKL, per germline. DNA of the CDR3: TGCGCCAGCAGTCGCCTCCTTGGACAGAGAGAGACCCAGTACTTC. It codes for CASSRLLGQRETQYF.

The genes are TRBV29-1 and TRBJ2-7; 9 bases map to TRBD1. Germline loops: CDR1 SQVTM, CDR2 ANQGSEA. V gave up 2 bases and J gave up 3 bases; unmatched junction bases: 8. CDR3 size: 15 residues. CDR3 coding DNA: TGCAGCGTTGAAATTGCGGGGACAGGGATCTACGAGCAGTACTTC. Its protein is CSVEIAGTGIYEQYF.

This clonotype was counted ten times or more. The chain joins TRBV3-1 to TRBJ2-1, with 10 bases that match TRBD2. This CDR3 is 15 amino acids long. The V segment lost 6 bases and the J segment 4 bases; nucleotides outside the gene matches: 6. Germline values: CDR1 LGHDT, CDR2 YNNKEL (reference sequence). In DNA form, the CDR3 reads TGTGCCAGCAGGGAGCGGGAGGGCCGGTACAATGAGCAGTTCTTC. It yields the protein CASREREGRYNEQFF.